Each of the 29 T cell receptor beta chains below was sequenced from the same sample in a study of cytomegalovirus exposure and HLA in healthy donors. The PCR had 60 Vbeta and 13 Jbeta primers. TCRdb's table, derived via immunoSEQ multiplex PCR, lists solely in-frame clones and lacks some. The profile shows 76,000 or so clones, roughly two thirds of them singletons. Material: PBMCs. The receptors originated from a woman in her 40s in good health and CMV-seropositive.

This clone came up once. The chain links TRBV11-2 to TRBJ2-3; D might be TRBD1 (6 bases). This CDR3 is built from 14 residues. In germline, CDR1 is SGHAT, CDR2 FQNNGV. The ends were cut back, 3 bases at V and 4 bases at J, with 11 bases in the middle. In DNA, the CDR3 is TGTGCCAGCAGCTTGCCAGGGGACGCAGATACGCAGTATTTT. Translation gives CASSLPGDADTQYF.

In its sample, this clone was seen once. CDR3 nucleotide sequence: TGTGCCAGCAGCTCCGGGACAGGGGCCATCAATGAGCAGTTCTTC. It translates to CASSSGTGAINEQFF. This rearrangement joins TRBV7-3 to TRBJ2-1; 10 bases match TRBD1. CDR1 is SGHTA and CDR2 is FQGTGA in the germline V gene. V lost 4 bases to trimming and J lost 6 bases; unmatched junction nucleotides: 6. The CDR3 consists of 15 residues.

With respect to this clone: No conserved phenylalanine or tryptophan is present at the end of the CDR3, so a read error is the likely explanation. The V gene is TRBV27, the J gene TRBJ1-5; maybe TRBD1 (5 bases). The germline V gene encodes CDR1 MNHEY and CDR2 SMNVEV (reference sequence). The CDR3 spans 17 residues. Deletions cut 5 bases from V and 4 bases from J, with 21 bases between. CDR3 nucleotides: TGTGCCAGCAGTCACGGAAGACAGCTACCTTTGAATCAGCCCCAGCATGTT. As protein: CASSHGRQLPLNQPQHV.

This rearrangement joins TRBV6-6 to TRBJ1-2; D is possibly TRBD1 (6 bases). V gave up 2 bases and J gave up 2 bases, with 9 bases separating them. CDR3 size: 14 residues. Per the germline V gene, CDR1 is MNHNY and CDR2 is SVGAGI (reference sequence). This CDR3 is CASSYRTVNYGYTF. As DNA, the CDR3 is TGTGCCAGCAGTTACCGGACAGTGAACTATGGCTACACCTTC.

This clone occurred once. V is TRBV6-6 and J is TRBJ1-2; D is unresolved. Between the trimmed V and J ends, which lost 6 bases and 11 bases, there was a span of 10 bases. CDR1 is MNHNY and CDR2 is SVGAGI in the germline V gene (reference sequence). This CDR3 is 10 amino acids long. DNA of the CDR3: TGTGCCAGCAGGACAAGTTGGTACACCTTC. Its translation is CASRTSWYTF.

Written as DNA, the CDR3 is TGCGCCAGCAGCCAAGAGGTGGGAGACGGCAATCAGCCCCAGCATTTT. It yields the protein CASSQEVGDGNQPQHF. The chain couples TRBV4-1 to TRBJ1-5; D is unresolved. V lost 0 bases to trimming and J lost 2 bases, with 11 bases between them. The CDR3 loop spans 16 amino acids. Germline V CDR1 and CDR2: MGHRA, YSYEKL.

The CDR3: CASSFTSGDQETQYF. The CDR3, as DNA: TGCGCCAGCAGCTTTACTAGCGGCGACCAAGAGACCCAGTACTTC. The chain carries TRBV5-1 and TRBJ2-5; TRBD2 aligns across 8 bases. The CDR3 totals 15 residues. V lost 2 bases, J lost 0 bases, and 3 bases stayed unmatched. Germline assignment: CDR1 SGHRS and CDR2 YFSETQ.

V and J are TRBV15 and TRBJ1-1; D remains ambiguous. Germline V gives CDR1 LNHNV, CDR2 YYDKDF (reference sequence). The length of the CDR3 is 13 residues. The V and J ends lost 7 bases and 1 base respectively, with 10 bases between them. CDR3 sequence reads: CATTTISNTEAFF. The CDR3 region has the DNA TGTGCCACCACCACTATATCGAACACTGAAGCTTTCTTT.

The J gene is TRBJ2-5, the V gene TRBV7-9; the match to TRBD1 covers 10 bases. Germline trimming cut 5 bases from V and 5 bases from J; bases unmatched to any gene: 5. The germline V gene encodes CDR1 SEHNR and CDR2 FQNEAQ (reference sequence). This CDR3 has 14 residues. The CDR3 loop is CASSLGQGLETQYF. The CDR3 bases are TGTGCCAGCAGCCTGGGACAGGGGTTGGAGACCCAGTACTTC.

J is TRBJ1-1 and V is TRBV7-9; TRBD1 agrees at 8 bases. CDR1 is SEHNR, CDR2 FQNEAQ, per germline (reference sequence). The CDR3 runs to 13 residues. With V trimmed by 3 bases and J by 5 bases, 2 bases remained unmatched. The CDR3 region has the DNA TGTGCCAGCAGCTTCCAGGGGGCGACTGAAGCTTTCTTT. Residues: CASSFQGATEAFF.

The chain couples TRBV19 to TRBJ1-2; D is possibly TRBD1 (6 bases). The CDR3 runs to 16 residues. V was clipped by 7 bases and J by 0 bases, with 18 bases between them. CDR1 is LNHDA, CDR2 SQIVND, per germline (reference sequence). Written as DNA, the CDR3 is TGTGCCAGTACCACCGACCAGGGGCTAGCTAACTATGGCTACACCTTC. This gives the protein CASTTDQGLANYGYTF.

About this clone: This is likely a read error, given that the CDR3 carries no conserved phenylalanine or tryptophan at its end. The V gene is TRBV30, the J gene TRBJ1-5, with D possibly being TRBD1 (6 bases). V gave up 4 bases and J gave up 0 bases, with 10 bases separating them. Germline V gene data show CDR1 as GTSNPN and CDR2 as SVGIG (reference sequence). The CDR3 loop spans 14 amino acids. The DNA of the CDR3 is TGTGCCTGGATACAGGGCTATAGCAATCAGCCCCAGCATGTT. Residues: CAWIQGYSNQPQHV.

Only one count was recorded for this clone. The J gene is TRBJ2-4, the V gene TRBV7-9; TRBD2 aligns across 10 bases. V was pared by 4 bases and J by 6 bases, with 3 bases of the junction left unmatched. This CDR3 is built from 14 residues. Germline CDR1 reads SEHNR; CDR2 reads FQNEAQ (reference sequence). CDR3 sequence (DNA): TGTGCCAGCAGCTCAGTAGCGGGAGGAAACATTCAGTACTTC. It codes for CASSSVAGGNIQYF. Together with reference TRBV7-9 and TRBJ2-4, the CDR3 gives the full variable domain: DTGVSQNPRHKITKRGQNVTFRCDPISEHNRLYWYRQTLGQGPEFLTYFQNEAQLEKSRLLSDRFSAERPKGSFSTLEIQRTEQGDSAMYLCASSSVAGGNIQYFGAGTRLSVL.

The chain is built from TRBV7-2 and TRBJ2-3; no firm D call. Germline-derived CDR1 and CDR2 are SGHTA and FQGNSA. The CDR3 totals 11 residues. The ends were cut back, 3 bases at V and 6 bases at J, with 4 bases in the middle. This CDR3 is CASSFFDTQYF. The CDR3 DNA is TGTGCCAGCAGCTTCTTTGATACGCAGTATTTT.

The chain links TRBV14 to TRBJ2-5, with 11 bases matching TRBD2. CDR3 size: 16 residues. Per the germline V gene, CDR1 is SGHDN and CDR2 is FVKESK. V shed 4 bases and J 2 bases; nucleotides not matched to a gene: 6. CDR3 coding DNA: TGTGCCAGCAGCCCCGGGACTAGCGGTATACAAGAGACCCAGTACTTC. Translating gives CASSPGTSGIQETQYF.

V and J are TRBV9 and TRBJ1-5; TRBD1 aligns across 7 bases. The ends lost 0 bases at V and 6 bases at J; junction bases unmatched: 3. The CDR3 has 14 residues. Germline-derived CDR1 and CDR2 are SGDLS and YYNGEE. DNA of the CDR3: TGTGCCAGCAGCGTAGGGACAGGTCGTCAGCCCCAGCATTTT. Translated, it gives CASSVGTGRQPQHF.

The CDR3 region has the DNA TGTGCCAGCACCCCCAGGGGACAGGGAATCAATGAGCAGTTCTTC. Translating gives CASTPRGQGINEQFF. The chain couples TRBV5-8 to TRBJ2-1; 9 nucleotides match TRBD1. CDR1 is SGHTS and CDR2 is YDEGEE in the germline V gene. Trimming at V came to 6 bases and at J to 6 bases, leaving 10 bases not matched to a gene. The CDR3 loop spans 15 amino acids.

The chain recombines TRBV20-1 with TRBJ2-7; D is uncertain. CDR3 size: 11 residues. V was shortened by 0 bases and J by 3 bases, with 3 bases between the two germline ends. Per the germline V gene, CDR1 is DFQATT and CDR2 is SNEGSKA (reference sequence). The CDR3 DNA follows: TGCAGTGCTAGAGAGAGCTACGAGCAGTACTTC. The encoded protein is CSARESYEQYF.

This chain uses TRBV7-8 with TRBJ2-1, with 16 nucleotides matching TRBD2. The CDR3 covers 17 residues. The germline gives CDR1 SGHVS, CDR2 FQNEAQ. J gave up 12 bases and V 0 bases, and 8 bases lay outside the gene matches. CDR3 bases: TGTGCCAGCAGCTTAGCGCCGGGACTAGCGGGAGGGGAGGGGCAGTTCTTC. Amino acids: CASSLAPGLAGGEGQFF.

The chain employs TRBV6-5 and TRBJ2-3; D is perhaps TRBD1 (6 bases). Trimming removed 10 bases at V and 6 bases at J, with 20 bases between. This CDR3 is built from 14 residues. Germline CDR1 reads MNHEY; CDR2 reads SVGAGI. As DNA, the CDR3 is TGTGCCATCAAACAGGGCCTGGGATCTGATACGCAGTATTTT. Encoded protein: CAIKQGLGSDTQYF.

V is TRBV19 and J is TRBJ2-1, with 15 bases identical to TRBD2. This CDR3 spans 15 amino acids. CDR1 is LNHDA, CDR2 SQIVND, per germline (reference sequence). The J segment lost 8 bases and the V segment lost 7 bases, leaving 6 bases of the junction unmatched. The CDR3 here is CASTSRTSGRDEQFF. The CDR3 DNA sequence: TGTGCCAGTACCTCCCGGACTAGCGGGAGGGATGAGCAGTTCTTC.

In this sample, this clone turned up a few times. V is TRBV5-6 and J is TRBJ2-7; 8 bases are shared with TRBD2. Germline assignment: CDR1 SGHDT and CDR2 YYEEEE. The CDR3 sequence is 14 residues long. Trimming took 3 bases from V and 7 from J; bases not matched to a gene: 9. The CDR3 sequence is CASSSSGRLREQYF. As DNA, the CDR3 is TGTGCCAGCAGCTCGAGCGGGAGACTGAGGGAGCAGTACTTC. The variable domain in full, with the rest retrieved from reference TRBV5-6 and TRBJ2-7, is DAGVTQSPTHLIKTRGQQVTLRCSPKSGHDTVSWYQQALGQGPQFIFQYYEEEERQRGNFPDRFSGHQFPNYSSELNVNALLLGDSALYLCASSSSGRLREQYFGPGTRLTVT.

The CDR3 nucleotides read TGTGCCAGCAGCTTGGCTAGCGGGGGGGCCGTATACGAGCAGTACTTC. It encodes CASSLASGGAVYEQYF. The chain is built from TRBV5-6 and TRBJ2-7; 12 nucleotides align to TRBD2. This CDR3 contains 16 residues. Trimming removed 0 bases from V and 4 bases from J; junction bases left unmatched: 5. Germline CDR1 SGHDT, CDR2 YYEEEE.

The rearrangement joins TRBV4-3 to TRBJ1-3, with D hard to call. This CDR3 comprises 16 residues. The germline V gene has CDR1 LGHNA and CDR2 YSLEER. V was clipped by 1 base and J by 0 bases, with 10 bases between them. The CDR3 nucleotides are TGCGCCAGCAGCCAAGTAGGCGGTGACTCTGGAAACACCATATATTTT. Its translation: CASSQVGGDSGNTIYF.

The chain carries TRBV5-6 and TRBJ2-7; 10 bases align to TRBD1. The length of the CDR3 is 16 residues. The trim removed 1 base at V and 5 bases at J, leaving 9 bases unmatched. CDR1 and CDR2 from the germline V gene are SGHDT and YYEEEE. CDR3 sequence reads: CASSLYRGQGVNEQYF. CDR3 coding DNA: TGTGCCAGCAGCTTGTATAGAGGACAGGGGGTCAACGAGCAGTACTTC.

This chain links TRBV27 with TRBJ2-7, with 7 bases aligning to TRBD2. The ends lost 2 bases at V and 4 bases at J; junction bases unmatched: 8. The CDR3 contains 15 residues. Per germline, CDR1 MNHEY and CDR2 SMNVEV (reference sequence). Here the CDR3 reads CASSLGGGGQYEQYF. CDR3 DNA: TGTGCCAGCAGTTTAGGGGGGGGAGGGCAATACGAGCAGTACTTC.

V is TRBV7-9 and J is TRBJ1-1; perhaps TRBD1 as D (5 bases). CDR1 is SEHNR, CDR2 FQNEAQ, per germline (reference sequence). The CDR3 has 14 amino acids. The germline V and J ends were trimmed by 1 base and 4 bases, with 10 bases remaining between them. DNA for the CDR3: TGTGCCAGCAGCTTAGAACAGGCGTTCACTGAAGCTTTCTTT. Translating it yields CASSLEQAFTEAFF. Based on the CDR3 plus reference TRBV7-9 and TRBJ1-1, the full variable domain is DTGVSQNPRHKITKRGQNVTFRCDPISEHNRLYWYRQTLGQGPEFLTYFQNEAQLEKSRLLSDRFSAERPKGSFSTLEIQRTEQGDSAMYLCASSLEQAFTEAFFGQGTRLTVV.

The J gene is TRBJ2-7, the V gene TRBV10-1, with 16 bases that match TRBD2. The CDR3 is 15 residues long. J gave up 6 bases and V 2 bases, and 1 base lay outside the gene matches. The germline gives CDR1 WNHNN, CDR2 SYGVQD (reference sequence). This chain's CDR3 is CASSEGTSGRGEQYF. The CDR3 nucleotides are TGCGCCAGCAGTGAGGGGACTAGCGGGAGGGGCGAGCAGTACTTC.

This rearrangement joins TRBV5-4 to TRBJ2-7, with 8 bases lining up with TRBD2. The CDR3 is 14 amino acids. Per germline, CDR1 SGHNT and CDR2 YYREEE (reference sequence). The junction had 6 bases not matched to a gene; V was cut back by 4 bases and J by 3 bases. The CDR3 sequence is CASSRRGGSYEQYF. DNA of the CDR3: TGTGCCAGCAGCCGACGGGGGGGCAGCTACGAGCAGTACTTC.